Each of the 23 T cell receptor beta chains below was sequenced from the same sample in a study of molecular identifiers for immune sequencing clone quantification. In TCRdb, the PCR reads were re-called with MiXCR into one record per CDR3 protein. The sample lists about 500,000 distinct CDR3 sequences, roughly 23% occurring once. Sequences were obtained from naive CD8+ T cells from blood, with Jurkat cell RNA spiked in. Subset described: FACS-sorted CD8+CD4-CCR7+CD45RA+ naive T cells. The receptors here all came from a human donor in good health. Some libraries in this study had Jurkat cell RNA spiked in.

This clonotype was picked up many times. The CDR3 coding sequence is TGCAGTGCTGAGGAGGTAATGGTGACCCAGCATTTT. Its protein product is CSAEEVMVTQHF. This chain links TRBV20-1 with TRBJ1-5, with unresolved D. The CDR3 contains 12 residues. V was trimmed by 5 bases and J by 11 bases, leaving 16 bases between them. Germline V CDR1 and CDR2: DFQATT, SNEGSKA (reference sequence).

This clonotype was seen repeatedly, ten times or more. V usage is TRBV5-6 and J usage is TRBJ1-4; a possible D gene is TRBD1 (5 bases). This CDR3 comprises 17 residues. The V end was cut by 4 bases, the J end by 0 bases, with 16 bases between. Per germline, CDR1 SGHDT and CDR2 YYEEEE. The CDR3 DNA sequence: TGTGCCAGCAGCCGCATCCGGGACCGTGCAACTAATGAAAAACTGTTTTTT. Its translation: CASSRIRDRATNEKLFF.

Concerning this clonotype itself: Because the CDR3 is missing its conserved closing phenylalanine or tryptophan, this is likely a read error. The V gene is TRBV20-1, the J gene TRBJ2-7, with D perhaps given as TRBD1 or TRBD2 (5 bases each). Trimming took off 4 bases at V and 4 bases at J, with 20 bases between the two ends. CDR1 and CDR2 (germline): DFQATT, SNEGSKA (reference sequence). The CDR3 consists of 15 residues. The CDR3 sequence: CSATSGLVNKYEQYS. CDR3 sequence (DNA): TGCAGTGCTACCTCGGGGCTAGTGAATAAATACGAGCAGTACTCC.

The chain is built from TRBV28 and TRBJ1-1; 11 nucleotides agree with TRBD1. The CDR3 sequence is 16 residues long. CDR1 and CDR2 from the germline V gene are MDHEN and SYDVKM. J gave up 4 bases and V 5 bases, and 9 bases lay outside the gene matches. In nucleotides, the CDR3 is TGTGCCAGCAGTCAAGGGACAGGGGGGGTTGGCACTGAAGCTTTCTTT. Translating it yields CASSQGTGGVGTEAFF. Supplemented by reference TRBV28 and TRBJ1-1, the full variable domain reads DVKVTQSSRYLVKRTGEKVFLECVQDMDHENMFWYRQDPGLGLRLIYFSYDVKMKEKGDIPEGYSVSREKKERFSLILESASTNQTSMYLCASSQGTGGVGTEAFFGQGTRLTVV.

This clonotype came up many times. The V call is TRBV6-1, the J call TRBJ1-1, with no clear D. Germline values: CDR1 MNHNS, CDR2 SASEGT. V was shortened by 1 base and J by 0 bases, with 9 bases between the two germline ends. This CDR3 has 15 amino acids. This CDR3 is CASSEDAGMNTEAFF. In DNA, the CDR3 is TGTGCCAGCAGTGAAGATGCAGGAATGAACACTGAAGCTTTCTTT.

This clonotype has ten or more counts. The chain joins TRBV7-2 to TRBJ2-7; D gene uncertain. There are 14 residues in the CDR3. The germline CDR1 and CDR2 sequences are SGHTA and FQGNSA. V lost 2 bases, J lost 3 bases, and 11 bases lay in between. The CDR3 region has the DNA TGTGCCAGCAGCTTAACGGACGGTAGCTACGAGCAGTACTTC. This translates into CASSLTDGSYEQYF.

This clonotype was counted between two and nine times. The rearrangement joins TRBV7-6 to TRBJ2-1; D is perhaps TRBD1 (5 bases). Between the trimmed V and J ends, which lost 3 bases and 3 bases, there was a span of 21 bases. The CDR3 contains 18 residues. CDR1 is SGHVS, CDR2 FNYEAQ, per germline. CDR3 residues: CASSFPSSAGINYNEQFF. CDR3 bases: TGTGCCAGCAGCTTCCCCTCTTCGGCAGGGATAAACTACAATGAGCAGTTCTTC.

The table lists this clonotype with a count of one. A read error may be the cause here, since a much bigger clone is one base away. CDR3 amino acids: CASSYSSYGSQGAGELFF. DNA for the CDR3: TGTGCCAGCAGTTACTCCTCGTACGGCAGCCAGGGGGCCGGGGAGCTGTTTTTT. The rearrangement uses TRBV6-2 or TRBV6-3 and TRBJ2-2, with 7 nucleotides matching TRBD1. CDR3 length: 18 residues. V was pared by 0 bases and J by 6 bases, with 13 bases of the junction left unmatched. Germline-derived CDR1 and CDR2 are MNHEY and SVGEGT.

The genes are TRBV7-9 and TRBJ2-7; TRBD2 matches 10 bases. Trimming cost V 5 bases and J 5 bases; bases outside gene matches: 3. Germline-derived CDR1 and CDR2 are SEHNR and FQNEAQ (reference sequence). The CDR3 is made up of 13 amino acids. CDR3 bases: TGTGCCAGCAGCGAGCGGGGGGGGCACGAGCAGTACTTC. The encoded protein is CASSERGGHEQYF. The entire variable domain, with the rest obtained from reference TRBV7-9 and TRBJ2-7, is as follows: DTGVSQNPRHKITKRGQNVTFRCDPISEHNRLYWYRQTLGQGPEFLTYFQNEAQLEKSRLLSDRFSAERPKGSFSTLEIQRTEQGDSAMYLCASSERGGHEQYFGPGTRLTVT.

This clonotype was detected a few times. The chain has TRBV19 and TRBJ1-5; D not resolved. Per germline, CDR1 LNHDA and CDR2 SQIVND (reference sequence). The CDR3 contains 15 residues. V lost 3 bases, J lost 0 bases, and 9 bases lay in between. DNA for the CDR3: TGTGCCAGTAGTATTTACGTAAATAGCAATCAGCCCCAGCATTTT. This gives the protein CASSIYVNSNQPQHF.

This clonotype was seen a few times. CDR3 loop: CASSLMYGTYEQYF. CDR3 nucleotides: TGTGCCAGCAGCTTAATGTACGGAACCTACGAGCAGTACTTC. The gene calls are TRBV7-2 and TRBJ2-7; D ambiguous. The CDR3 totals 14 residues. The germline CDR1 and CDR2 sequences are SGHTA and FQGNSA. V lost 2 bases and J 2 bases, leaving 10 bases between the germline ends.

This chain joins TRBV10-3 and TRBJ2-6, with TRBD1 matching over 10 bases. This CDR3 contains 16 residues. Germline values: CDR1 ENHRY, CDR2 SYGVKD. V trimming: 10 bases; J trimming: 0 bases; junction bases outside the gene matches: 6. The CDR3 nucleotides are TGTGCCAACATGGGACAGGGGAACTCTGGGGCCAACGTCCTGACTTTC. Translated: CANMGQGNSGANVLTF.

This clonotype was detected many times. The J gene is TRBJ1-1, the V gene TRBV4-2; no reliable D call. The V gene's germline CDR1 is LGHNA and CDR2 YNFKEQ. The V end lost 0 bases, the J end lost 8 bases, and 4 bases lay between the germline ends. This CDR3 spans 11 amino acids. The CDR3 loop reads CASSQDREAFF. DNA for the CDR3: TGTGCCAGCAGCCAAGACAGGGAAGCTTTCTTT.

This clonotype was seen ten or more times. The rearrangement links TRBV13 to TRBJ1-5, with TRBD1 matching over 7 bases. V lost 5 bases and J lost 4; bases outside the gene matches: 2. This CDR3 has 13 amino acids. Germline V gene sequence: CDR1 PRHDT, CDR2 FYEKMQ (reference sequence). CDR3 in DNA: TGTGCCAGCAGCCGGACAGGTAATCAGCCCCAGCATTTT. Translated, it gives CASSRTGNQPQHF.

This clonotype has more than one count but fewer than ten. The rearrangement joins TRBV27 to TRBJ2-7, with D perhaps matching TRBD1 (6 bases). V lost 0 bases and J lost 6, with 9 bases in between. CDR1 is MNHEY, CDR2 SMNVEV, per germline (reference sequence). CDR3 length: 13 residues. The CDR3 DNA reads as TGTGCCAGCAGTTTATCGGCCAGGGGCGAGCAGTACTTC. Translating it yields CASSLSARGEQYF.

This clonotype was observed a few times. The chain joins TRBV5-6 to TRBJ2-2; D possibly corresponds to TRBD1 (5 bases). The CDR3 runs 14 residues. CDR1 and CDR2 from the germline V gene are SGHDT and YYEEEE. V dropped 1 base and J dropped 10 bases, with 14 bases sitting between them. Here the CDR3 reads CASSLRGYGVELFF. The CDR3, as DNA: TGTGCCAGCAGCTTGAGGGGTTATGGAGTGGAGCTGTTTTTT.

In its sample, this clonotype was seen a few times. CDR3 DNA sequence: TGTGCCAGCACGGGACAGGGAATTCAGCCCCAGCATTTT. It is translated as CASTGQGIQPQHF. This sequence joins TRBV19 and TRBJ1-5, with 9 nucleotides matching TRBD1. Looked up from germline, CDR1 is LNHDA and CDR2 is SQIVND (reference sequence). The CDR3 is made up of 13 amino acids. The V and J ends lost 9 bases and 6 bases, in that order; junction bases with no gene match: 6.

This clonotype was observed many times. The chain uses TRBV12-3 or TRBV12-4 and TRBJ1-2, with TRBD1 identical over 10 bases. The junction had 8 bases not matched to a gene; V was cut back by 4 bases and J by 3 bases. The CDR3 covers 16 residues. The CDR3 DNA reads as TGTGCCAGCAGTTCAACCGGGACAGGGGATTACTATGGCTACACCTTC. It translates to CASSSTGTGDYYGYTF.

This clonotype was seen many times. This chain joins TRBV15 and TRBJ1-4, with a weak D call TRBD1 (5 bases). Germline loops: CDR1 LNHNV, CDR2 YYDKDF (reference sequence). The CDR3 contains 14 residues. Trimming pared 6 bases from V and 7 bases from J, leaving 15 bases between. CDR3 protein: CATSEYGRGEKLFF. DNA for the CDR3: TGTGCCACCAGTGAATACGGAAGGGGTGAAAAACTGTTTTTT.

Concerning this clonotype itself: A much larger clone is a single base away; this may be a read error. The CDR3 does not close with the conserved phenylalanine or tryptophan, likely indicating a read error. The chain recombines TRBV7-9 with TRBJ2-3; TRBD2 matches 9 bases. This CDR3 contains 14 residues. CDR1 SEHNR and CDR2 FQNEAQ come from the germline V gene (reference sequence). The CDR3 protein is CASSLAGRSDTQYL. The CDR3, as DNA: TGTGCCAGCAGCCTAGCGGGAAGGTCAGATACGCAGTATCTT.

Note on this clonotype: The CDR3 end shows no conserved phenylalanine or tryptophan, and so a read error is likely. The J gene is TRBJ2-4, the V gene TRBV13; no clear D gene. CDR1 and CDR2 (germline): PRHDT, FYEKMQ (reference sequence). This CDR3 has 14 residues. Trimming removed 5 bases from V and 0 bases from J, with 8 bases in between. The CDR3 sequence: CASSANLAKNIQYL. The DNA for the CDR3 is TGTGCCAGCAGCGCGAACCTAGCCAAAAACATTCAGTACCTC.

The chain carries TRBV9 and TRBJ2-3; possible D gene TRBD1, 5 bases. The CDR3 runs to 15 residues. The V end was cut by 3 bases, the J end by 2 bases, with 13 bases between. In germline, CDR1 is SGDLS, CDR2 YYNGEE. The CDR3 spells CASSGSGYPTDTQYF. In nucleotides, the CDR3 is TGTGCCAGCAGCGGATCAGGGTACCCCACAGATACGCAGTATTTT. The whole variable domain, remainder taken from reference TRBV9 and TRBJ2-3, is DSGVTQTPKHLITATGQRVTLRCSPRSGDLSVYWYQQSLDQGLQFLIQYYNGEERAKGNILERFSAQQFPDLHSELNLSSLELGDSALYFCASSGSGYPTDTQYFGPGTRLTVL.

CDR3 protein: CASSQGTANYGYTF. As DNA, the CDR3 is TGCGCCAGCAGCCAAGGGACCGCGAACTATGGCTACACCTTC. The chain couples TRBV4-1 to TRBJ1-2; D gene ambiguous. The germline V gene has CDR1 MGHRA and CDR2 YSYEKL. Between the trimmed V and J ends, which lost 1 base and 2 bases, there was a span of 8 bases. This CDR3 comprises 14 residues.